The next 26 T cell receptor beta chains were all read from a single sample in a study of metastatic and nonmetastatic thyroid tumors. Through MiXCR, TCRdb re-clonotyped the PCR reads. The repertoire holds some 21,000 clones, with 25% as singletons. No treatment of any kind had been given to any patient before thyroid surgery. Source material: blood. All receptors come from a male donor with papillary thyroid cancer or a benign thyroid nodule (not recorded which). Some clones in this sample may be carry-over from other donors' samples.

The chain is built from TRBV28 and TRBJ1-1, with 7 bases aligning to TRBD1. Germline CDR1 MDHEN, CDR2 SYDVKM. With V trimmed by 2 bases and J by 5 bases, 5 bases remained unmatched. CDR3 length: 14 amino acids. The CDR3 protein is CASSLNRGGTEAFF. As DNA, the CDR3 is TGTGCCAGCAGTTTAAACAGGGGAGGGACTGAAGCTTTCTTT.

This clone showed up many times. This rearrangement joins TRBV19 to TRBJ2-1, with 9 nucleotides matching TRBD2. Germline CDR1 reads LNHDA; CDR2 reads SQIVND (reference sequence). V was pared by 7 bases and J by 7 bases, with 17 bases of the junction left unmatched. The CDR3 has 17 amino acids. CDR3 sequence: CASKDLRGSGSWNEQFF. The CDR3, as DNA: TGTGCCAGTAAGGACCTTAGGGGTAGCGGGAGTTGGAATGAGCAGTTCTTC.

The chain joins TRBV6-5 to TRBJ1-2; D unclear. The CDR3 consists of 13 residues. The germline V gene has CDR1 MNHEY and CDR2 SVGAGI. Trimming removed 0 bases from V and 3 bases from J, with 5 bases in between. The DNA for the CDR3 is TGTGCCAGCAGTTACTCGGCTGACTATGGCTACACCTTC. It translates to CASSYSADYGYTF.

By share of the sample, this clone is medium-sized (0.01 to 0.1%). The chain joins TRBV6-2 or TRBV6-3 to TRBJ2-5, with D perhaps TRBD1 (6 bases). Germline V gives CDR1 MNHEY, CDR2 SVGEGT. The germline V and J ends were trimmed by 5 bases and 1 base, with 17 bases remaining between them. This CDR3 has 16 amino acids. CDR3 loop: CASSRSDRTRQETQYF. The CDR3 region has the DNA TGTGCCAGCAGTCGAAGTGACAGGACACGCCAAGAGACCCAGTACTTC.

This clone is categorized as medium-sized. The rearrangement joins TRBV6-2 or TRBV6-3 to TRBJ1-5; D remains unclear. CDR1 and CDR2 from the germline V gene are MNHEY and SVGEGT. This CDR3 comprises 15 residues. The V gene lost 3 bases and the J gene lost 2 bases, with 11 bases spanning the gap. The DNA for the CDR3 is TGTGCCAGCAGTTATAACGTGCAGGGCAATCAGCCCCAGCATTTT. Translated: CASSYNVQGNQPQHF.

This rearrangement joins TRBV6-2 or TRBV6-3 to TRBJ1-1; a possible D gene is TRBD1 (5 bases). CDR1 is MNHEY, CDR2 SVGEGT, per germline. This CDR3 has 12 amino acids. Trimming took off 6 bases at V and 7 bases at J, with 12 bases between the two ends. The CDR3 here is CASRLRDGEAFF. CDR3 nucleotides: TGTGCCAGCAGGCTCCGGGACGGTGAAGCTTTCTTT.

By frequency in the sample, this clone is medium-sized. The rearrangement joins TRBV12-3 or TRBV12-4 to TRBJ1-1; D call uncertain. The CDR3 covers 11 residues. Between the trimmed V and J ends, which lost 6 bases and 1 base, there was a span of 3 bases. The CDR3 coding sequence is TGTGCCAGCAGAAAGAACACTGAAGCTTTCTTT. Protein sequence: CASRKNTEAFF.

This clone turned up a few times. The chain has TRBV9 and TRBJ2-7, with D uncertain. The V end lost 4 bases, the J end lost 10 bases, and 15 bases lay between the germline ends. The CDR3 runs to 12 residues. CDR1 and CDR2 from the germline V gene are SGDLS and YYNGEE. CDR3: CASSFPGGYQYF. The CDR3 DNA is TGTGCCAGCAGCTTCCCCGGTGGCTATCAGTACTTC.

The chain couples TRBV10-3 to TRBJ2-1; D is perhaps TRBD2 (6 bases). The V end was cut by 4 bases, the J end by 8 bases, with 12 bases between. The CDR3 sequence is 13 residues long. Germline-derived CDR1 and CDR2 are ENHRY and SYGVKD. CDR3: CAISARELDEQFF. In nucleotides, the CDR3 is TGTGCCATCAGTGCCCGGGAGTTGGATGAGCAGTTCTTC.

The V call is TRBV6-1, the J call TRBJ1-1; D is perhaps TRBD1 (5 bases). Trimming stripped 6 bases from V and 3 bases from J, with 11 bases between. The length of the CDR3 is 13 residues. CDR1 MNHNS and CDR2 SASEGT come from the germline V gene. CDR3 region: CASSLAGDTEAFF. In nucleotides, the CDR3 is TGTGCCAGCAGCCTCGCGGGGGACACTGAAGCTTTCTTT.

In this sample, this clone turned up many times. The chain recombines TRBV20-1 with TRBJ2-1; D is perhaps TRBD2 (6 bases). V was shortened by 0 bases and J by 7 bases, with 13 bases between the two germline ends. The V gene's germline CDR1 is DFQATT and CDR2 SNEGSKA (reference sequence). CDR3 length equals 14 residues. The CDR3 is CSARDLGGRNEQFF. CDR3 sequence (DNA): TGCAGTGCTAGAGATCTCGGGGGTCGGAATGAGCAGTTCTTC.

This CDR3 reads CASSTRDGSSYEQYF. The CDR3 DNA sequence: TGTGCCAGCAGTACCCGGGACGGAAGCTCCTACGAGCAGTACTTC. The V call is TRBV27, the J call TRBJ2-7; the D call may be TRBD1 or TRBD2 (5 bases each). The V end was cut by 5 bases, the J end by 0 bases, with 14 bases between. Germline values: CDR1 MNHEY, CDR2 SMNVEV (reference sequence). This CDR3 is built from 15 residues.

There are many counts of this clone. V usage is TRBV9 and J usage is TRBJ2-5; a weak D match, TRBD1 (6 bases). CDR1 is SGDLS, CDR2 YYNGEE, per germline. Trimming took 0 bases from V and 1 from J, leaving 10 bases between them. This CDR3 spans 15 amino acids. The CDR3 is CASSVGTGIQETQYF. The CDR3 DNA sequence: TGTGCCAGCAGCGTAGGTACAGGGATCCAAGAGACCCAGTACTTC.

For this clone: A read error may produce the germline difference seen at one junction end. The rearrangement uses TRBV28 and TRBJ2-3; TRBD1 matches 9 bases. CDR3 length: 11 residues. Germline lookup yields CDR1 MDHEN and CDR2 SYDVKM. CDR3 region: CANSWTGAQYF. For the CDR3, the DNA is TGTGCCAACAGTTGGACAGGGGCGCAGTATTTT.

The chain couples TRBV7-6 to TRBJ2-1, with D uncertain. CDR3 length: 16 residues. The V end was cut by 1 base, the J end by 2 bases, with 12 bases between. Germline CDR1 reads SGHVS; CDR2 reads FNYEAQ. The CDR3, as DNA: TGTGCCAGCAGCTTAGAAGGTCGGACCACCTACAATGAGCAGTTCTTC. Translated: CASSLEGRTTYNEQFF.

This clone was seen at least ten times. The chain employs TRBV28 and TRBJ1-4, with 7 bases matching TRBD1. The CDR3 runs to 16 residues. V lost 2 bases to trimming and J lost 8 bases; unmatched junction nucleotides: 11. CDR1 is MDHEN and CDR2 is SYDVKM in the germline V gene. CDR3 DNA sequence: TGTGCCAGCAGTTTAGATCACAGGGGTAGAGAAGAAAAACTGTTTTTT. This translates into CASSLDHRGREEKLFF.

Judged by abundance, this clone is medium-sized. The chain uses TRBV6-1 and TRBJ2-7; TRBD2 matches 9 bases. This CDR3 contains 17 residues. V trimming: 2 bases; J trimming: 0 bases; junction bases outside the gene matches: 8. The V gene's germline CDR1 is MNHNS and CDR2 SASEGT. In DNA, the CDR3 is TGTGCCAGCAGTGAACTTCTAGCGGGGCCAAGCTCCTACGAGCAGTACTTC. It is translated as CASSELLAGPSSYEQYF.

This clone is medium-sized (0.01 to 0.1%). The V call is TRBV15, the J call TRBJ2-3; 7 nucleotides line up with TRBD2. Per the germline V gene, CDR1 is LNHNV and CDR2 is YYDKDF (reference sequence). There are 14 residues in the CDR3. The J segment lost 4 bases and the V segment lost 3 bases, leaving 4 bases of the junction unmatched. The CDR3 DNA follows: TGTGCCACCAGCAGGGGGGGGATGGCAGATACGCAGTATTTT. Encoded protein: CATSRGGMADTQYF.

This clone showed up just a few times. The chain couples TRBV12-3 or TRBV12-4 to TRBJ1-6; TRBD1 matches 10 bases. The CDR3 is 15 amino acids. The junction had 6 bases not matched to a gene; V was cut back by 3 bases and J by 10 bases. The CDR3 protein is CASSLKDRGLSPLHF. In DNA form, the CDR3 reads TGTGCCAGCAGTTTGAAGGACAGGGGGTTGTCACCCCTCCACTTT.

By sample share, this clone is medium-sized. The V gene is TRBV10-3, the J gene TRBJ2-1; 9 nucleotides line up with TRBD1. The J segment lost 5 bases and the V segment lost 4 bases, leaving 3 bases of the junction unmatched. Germline values: CDR1 ENHRY, CDR2 SYGVKD. The CDR3 runs to 14 residues. The CDR3 spells CAISGRTGDNEQFF. CDR3 nucleotides: TGTGCCATCAGTGGTAGGACAGGGGACAATGAGCAGTTCTTC.

In this sample, this clone is medium-sized. The chain couples TRBV27 to TRBJ2-3; D possibly corresponds to TRBD1 (6 bases). CDR1 and CDR2 from the germline V gene are MNHEY and SMNVEV (reference sequence). Trimming shortened V by 1 base and J by 2 bases, and 16 bases separated the two germline ends. This CDR3 region has 17 residues. DNA of the CDR3: TGTGCCAGCAGTTTATTGGCAGGGGCCTACTACACAGATACGCAGTATTTT. It specifies CASSLLAGAYYTDTQYF.

This clone is labeled as medium-sized. The chain carries TRBV10-3 and TRBJ2-2; the D gene is possibly TRBD1 (5 bases). Per the germline V gene, CDR1 is ENHRY and CDR2 is SYGVKD. V was trimmed by 6 bases and J by 0 bases, leaving 11 bases between them. The CDR3 spans 15 residues. The chain's CDR3 is CAISLQGSNTGELFF. The CDR3 DNA reads as TGTGCCATCAGCTTGCAGGGCTCGAACACCGGGGAGCTGTTTTTT.

Notes on this clone: One end of the junction fails to match germline, which may point to a read error. This chain connects TRBV20-1 to TRBJ2-5; 9 bases agree with TRBD2. This CDR3 has 19 amino acids. The germline V gene encodes CDR1 DFQATT and CDR2 SNEGSKA (reference sequence). The CDR3 spells CSARDWCGAGGQGQESQYF. The CDR3 coding sequence is TGCAGTGCTAGAGATTGGTGTGGAGCGGGGGGACAAGGCCAAGAGTCCCAGTACTTC.

V usage is TRBV19 and J usage is TRBJ1-6; D gene uncertain. This CDR3 contains 16 residues. V was shortened by 4 bases and J by 5 bases, with 15 bases between the two germline ends. CDR1 and CDR2 from the germline V gene are LNHDA and SQIVND (reference sequence). The CDR3 region has the DNA TGTGCCAGTAGTACCCCAGAGGTAAGGAATAATTCACCCCTCCACTTT. It codes for CASSTPEVRNNSPLHF. The full variable domain, completed using reference TRBV19 and TRBJ1-6, is DGGITQSPKYLFRKEGQNVTLSCEQNLNHDAMYWYRQDPGQGLRLIYYSQIVNDFQKGDIAEGYSVSREKKESFPLTVTSAQKNPTAFYLCASSTPEVRNNSPLHFGNGTRLTVT.

This clone was recorded at least ten times. At one of its ends the junction is not consistent with the germline gene, which may arise from a read error. This same CDR3 is encoded by further DNA sequences in the sample. This chain connects TRBV20-1 to TRBJ2-5; a weak D match, TRBD2 (5 bases). This CDR3 is built from 14 residues. Germline V gene sequence: CDR1 DFQATT, CDR2 SNEGSKA (reference sequence). The CDR3: CSARDLLAYETQYF. The CDR3 bases are TGCAGTGCCAGAGACCTCTTAGCGTATGAGACCCAGTACTTC.

The rearrangement uses TRBV11-1 and TRBJ1-2; D is possibly TRBD1 (5 bases). The CDR3 totals 16 residues. V was shortened by 5 bases and J by 3 bases, with 19 bases between the two germline ends. Germline V lookup: CDR1 SGHAT, CDR2 FQDESV (reference sequence). The CDR3 loop is CASSAPRRGRDYGYTF. CDR3 coding DNA: TGTGCCAGCAGCGCGCCCCGGCGGGGACGTGACTATGGCTACACCTTC.